This TCR beta chain comes out of a study of technical replicates of blood from four donors. CDR1 SGHDT and CDR2 YYEEEE come from the germline V gene. The ends were cut back, 4 bases at V and 1 base at J, with 14 bases in the middle. CDR3 length: 16 amino acids. Only in-frame clones appear in the TCRdb table, and some are missing; sequencing was by immunoSEQ multiplex PCR. Here the sample spans tens of thousands of clones, 92% being singletons. The chain couples TRBV5-6 to TRBJ2-2; possible D gene TRBD2, 5 bases. Sequencing was carried out using T cells isolated from PBMCs. The sequence came from a human donor in good health. The chain's CDR3 is CASSPTGFMNTGELFF. For the CDR3, the DNA is TGTGCCAGCAGCCCCACGGGGTTCATGAACACCGGGGAGCTGTTTTTT.